These T cell receptor beta chains were read from a single sample in a study of T-cell memory formation after mild COVID-19. In TCRdb, the 5' RACE reads were re-called with MiXCR into one record per CDR3 protein. The data show 380,000 or so distinct CDR3 sequences, about 15% seen once. Sequencing was performed on PBMCs or a T cell subset sorted from them (not recorded which). Source of these receptors: a man aged 18 to 29 who had mild COVID-19 (a few samples of this study predate the infection). Cell type and time point are not known. Both conserved end residues are part of each CDR3. The order of the fields is V gene, D gene, clone size, CDR3 length, J gene, CDR3 protein, CDR3 DNA. D genes are given only for firm matches. Size values are once, few and many counts, or a class for expanded clones, and some rows have none.

TRBV14,TRBD1,.,17,TRBJ2-1,CASSWRPTGLVRNEQFF,TGTGCCAGCAGCTGGCGTCCGACAGGGCTCGTGAGAAATGAGCAGTTCTTC
TRBV9,TRBD2,few,16,TRBJ2-1,CASSVGGLAGNNEQFF,TGTGCCAGCAGCGTAGGAGGACTAGCGGGAAACAATGAGCAGTTCTTC
TRBV10-3,TRBD2,few,15,TRBJ2-3,CAIRRTSEVTDTQYF,TGTGCCATCAGGCGGACTAGCGAGGTCACAGATACGCAGTATTTT
TRBV13,.,.,15,TRBJ2-2,CASSPNRLGTGELFF,TGTGCCAGCAGCCCCAACCGTCTTGGCACCGGGGAGCTGTTTTTT
TRBV7-2,TRBD1,.,15,TRBJ2-3,CASSILTGLPDTQYF,TGTGCCAGCAGCATCCTGACAGGGTTACCAGATACGCAGTATTTT
TRBV7-2,.,.,16,TRBJ2-3,CASSLRGAIPTDTQYF,TGTGCCAGCAGCTTACGGGGGGCTATACCCACAGATACGCAGTATTTT
TRBV5-1,TRBD1,many,17,TRBJ2-1,CASSYNPTGNSYNEQFF,TGCGCCAGCAGCTACAACCCGACAGGGAATAGCTACAATGAGCAGTTCTTC
TRBV25-1,.,few,13,TRBJ1-3,CASSYQFGNTIYF,TGTGCCAGCAGTTATCAGTTTGGAAACACCATATATTTT
TRBV28,.,.,15,TRBJ1-3,CASAQDIRSGNTIYF,TGTGCCAGCGCCCAGGATATCAGGTCTGGAAACACCATATATTTT
TRBV4-3,.,few,15,TRBJ1-6,CASSQDGIGISPLHF,TGCGCCAGCAGCCAAGATGGGATAGGGATTTCACCCCTCCACTTT
TRBV19,.,.,15,TRBJ2-1,CASSPHRVLGNEQFF,TGTGCCAGTAGTCCCCACAGGGTCCTGGGTAATGAGCAGTTCTTC
TRBV27,.,.,16,TRBJ2-2,CASSFLLGGIPGELFF,TGTGCCAGCAGTTTTCTACTTGGGGGGATTCCCGGGGAGCTGTTTTTT
TRBV5-1,.,many,16,TRBJ2-5,CASSLVPSGTQETQYF,TGCGCCAGCAGCTTGGTCCCATCGGGGACCCAAGAGACCCAGTACTTC
TRBV5-1,.,.,14,TRBJ2-1,CASSPATSVAEQFF,TGCGCCAGCAGCCCCGCCACATCAGTGGCTGAGCAGTTCTTC
TRBV29-1,.,.,13,TRBJ2-1,CSGEDTGTNEQFF,TGCAGCGGGGAGGATACAGGAACCAATGAGCAGTTCTTC
TRBV30,.,.,15,TRBJ1-4,CAWTLGHGPNEKLFF,TGTGCCTGGACCCTGGGACACGGGCCTAATGAAAAACTGTTTTTT